This T cell receptor beta chain stems from a study of a mutant IDH1 vaccine in newly diagnosed glioma. Time point specified: baseline, week 1 (first vaccination visit). Indicated treatment: pre-vaccination baseline after standard-of-care therapy. CDR1 and CDR2 (germline): SGHVS, FQNEAQ. CDR3 length: 17 residues. Trimming shortened V by 0 bases and J by 2 bases, and 16 bases separated the two germline ends. The data were produced by immunoSEQ multiplex PCR, yet TCRdb's version contains in-frame clones alone and is incomplete. This table holds some 67,000 clones, about 83% found once. V usage is TRBV7-8 and J usage is TRBJ1-1; D perhaps matches TRBD1 (5 bases). The sample was peripheral blood mononuclear cells (PBMCs), taken from a glioma patient treated with radiotherapy, temozolomide or both. The sequence came from a woman aged 18-29 years with glioma. Some clones in this sample may be carry-over from other donors' samples. The CDR3 DNA reads TGTGCCAGCAGCTTAGCGCGTGGAAGAGGGGAAAACACTGAAGCTTTCTTT. This sequence encodes CASSLARGRGENTEAFF. The full variable domain, in which reference TRBV7-8 and TRBJ1-1 provide the parts outside the CDR3, is GAGVSQSPRYKVAKRGQDVALRCDPISGHVSLFWYQQALGQGPEFLTYFQNEAQLDKSGLPSDRFFAERPEGSVSTLKIQRTQQEDSAVYLCASSLARGRGENTEAFFGQGTRLTVV.